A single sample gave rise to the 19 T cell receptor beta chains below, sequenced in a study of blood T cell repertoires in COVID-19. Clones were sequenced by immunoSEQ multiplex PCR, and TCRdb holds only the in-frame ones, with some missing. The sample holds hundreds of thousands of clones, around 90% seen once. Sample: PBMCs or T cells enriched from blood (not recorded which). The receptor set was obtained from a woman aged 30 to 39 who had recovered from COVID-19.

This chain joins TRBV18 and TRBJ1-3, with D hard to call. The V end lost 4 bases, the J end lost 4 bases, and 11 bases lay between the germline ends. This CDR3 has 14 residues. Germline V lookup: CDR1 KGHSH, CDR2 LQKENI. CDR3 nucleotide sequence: TGTGCCAGCTCACTTTTGGGCCAGGGAAACACCATATATTTT. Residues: CASSLLGQGNTIYF.

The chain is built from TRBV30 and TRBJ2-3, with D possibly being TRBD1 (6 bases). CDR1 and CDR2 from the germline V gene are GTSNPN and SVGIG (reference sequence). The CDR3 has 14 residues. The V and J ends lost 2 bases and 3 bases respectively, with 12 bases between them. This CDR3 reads CAWSSGVGTDTQYF. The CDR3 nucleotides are TGTGCCTGGAGTTCAGGGGTAGGAACAGATACGCAGTATTTT.

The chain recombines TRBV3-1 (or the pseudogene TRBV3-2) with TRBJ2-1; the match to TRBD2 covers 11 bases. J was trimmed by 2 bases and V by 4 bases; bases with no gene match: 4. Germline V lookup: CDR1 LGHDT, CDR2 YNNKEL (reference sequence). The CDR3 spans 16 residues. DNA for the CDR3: TGTGCCAGCAGCCTCGTGACTAGCGGGACCTACAATGAGCAGTTCTTC. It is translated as CASSLVTSGTYNEQFF.

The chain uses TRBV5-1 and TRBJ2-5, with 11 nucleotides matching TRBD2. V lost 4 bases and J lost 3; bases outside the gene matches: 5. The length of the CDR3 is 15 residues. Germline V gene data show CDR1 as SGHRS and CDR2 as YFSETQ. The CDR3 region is CASSELAGAEETQYF. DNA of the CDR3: TGCGCCAGCAGCGAACTAGCGGGAGCCGAAGAGACCCAGTACTTC.

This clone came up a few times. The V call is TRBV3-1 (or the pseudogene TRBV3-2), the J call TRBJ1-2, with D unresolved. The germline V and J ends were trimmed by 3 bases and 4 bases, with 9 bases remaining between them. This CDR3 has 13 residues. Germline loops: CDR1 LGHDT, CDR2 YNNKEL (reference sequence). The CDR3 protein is CASSHGLRYGYTF. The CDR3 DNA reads TGTGCCAGCAGCCACGGACTCCGCTATGGCTACACCTTC.

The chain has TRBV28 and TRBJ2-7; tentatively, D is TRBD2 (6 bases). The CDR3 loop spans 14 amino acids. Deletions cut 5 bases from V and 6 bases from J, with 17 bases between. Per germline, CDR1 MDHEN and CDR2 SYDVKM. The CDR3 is CASSPPIPGGEQYF. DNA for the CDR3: TGTGCCAGCAGTCCCCCTATACCCGGGGGCGAGCAGTACTTC.

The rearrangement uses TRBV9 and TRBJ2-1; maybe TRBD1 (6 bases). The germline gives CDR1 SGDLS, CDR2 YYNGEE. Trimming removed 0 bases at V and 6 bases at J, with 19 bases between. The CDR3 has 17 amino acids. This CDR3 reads CASSVEGRFRGGNEQFF. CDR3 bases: TGTGCCAGCAGCGTAGAAGGGCGGTTCAGGGGTGGCAATGAGCAGTTCTTC.

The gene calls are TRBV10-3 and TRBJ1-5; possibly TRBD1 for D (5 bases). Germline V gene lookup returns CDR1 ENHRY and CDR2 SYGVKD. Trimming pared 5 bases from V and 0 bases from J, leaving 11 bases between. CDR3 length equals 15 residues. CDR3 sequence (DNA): TGTGCCATCAGTTCGCACAGGCCTAGCAATCAGCCCCAGCATTTT. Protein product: CAISSHRPSNQPQHF.

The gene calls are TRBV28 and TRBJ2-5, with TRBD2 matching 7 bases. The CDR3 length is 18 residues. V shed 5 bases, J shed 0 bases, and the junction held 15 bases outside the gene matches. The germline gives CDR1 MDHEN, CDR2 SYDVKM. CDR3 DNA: TGTGCCAGCAGTAGACGATTTAAGCGGGGAAAACACCAAGAGACCCAGTACTTC. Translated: CASSRRFKRGKHQETQYF. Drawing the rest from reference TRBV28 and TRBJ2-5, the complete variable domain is DVKVTQSSRYLVKRTGEKVFLECVQDMDHENMFWYRQDPGLGLRLIYFSYDVKMKEKGDIPEGYSVSREKKERFSLILESASTNQTSMYLCASSRRFKRGKHQETQYFGPGTRLLVL.

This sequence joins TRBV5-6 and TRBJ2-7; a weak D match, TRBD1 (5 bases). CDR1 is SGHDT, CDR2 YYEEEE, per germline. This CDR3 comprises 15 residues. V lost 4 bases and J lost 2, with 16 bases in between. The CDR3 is CASSAPGLTPYEQYF. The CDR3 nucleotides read TGTGCCAGCAGCGCCCCAGGGCTAACGCCCTACGAGCAGTACTTC.

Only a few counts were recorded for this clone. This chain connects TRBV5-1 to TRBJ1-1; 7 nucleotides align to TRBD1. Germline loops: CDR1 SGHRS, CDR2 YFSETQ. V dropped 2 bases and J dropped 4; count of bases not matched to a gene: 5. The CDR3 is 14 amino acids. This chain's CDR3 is CASSLTGAGTEAFF. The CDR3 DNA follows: TGCGCCAGCAGCTTAACAGGGGCGGGCACTGAAGCTTTCTTT.

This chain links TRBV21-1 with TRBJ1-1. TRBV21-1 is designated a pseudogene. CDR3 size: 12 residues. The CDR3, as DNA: TGTGCCAGACTCGGGGTCGTAAACAAAGCTTTCTTT. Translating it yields CARLGVVNKAFF.

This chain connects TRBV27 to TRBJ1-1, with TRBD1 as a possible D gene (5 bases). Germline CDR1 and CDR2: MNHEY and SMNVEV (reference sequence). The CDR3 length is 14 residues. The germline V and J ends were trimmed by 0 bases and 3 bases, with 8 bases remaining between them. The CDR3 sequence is CASSLSLGDTEAFF. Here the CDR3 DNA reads TGTGCCAGCAGTTTATCGTTAGGGGACACTGAAGCTTTCTTT.

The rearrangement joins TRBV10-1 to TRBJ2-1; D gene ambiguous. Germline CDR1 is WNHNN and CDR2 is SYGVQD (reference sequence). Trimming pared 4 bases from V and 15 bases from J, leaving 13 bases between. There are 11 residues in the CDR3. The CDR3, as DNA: TGCGCCAGCAGTGCGGGTGGAAGTTGGTTCTTC. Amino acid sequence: CASSAGGSWFF.

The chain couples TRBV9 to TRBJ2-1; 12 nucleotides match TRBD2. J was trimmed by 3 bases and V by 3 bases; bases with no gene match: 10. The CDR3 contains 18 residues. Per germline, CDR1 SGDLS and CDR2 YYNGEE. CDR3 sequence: CASSARLAGGPLYNEQFF. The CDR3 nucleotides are TGTGCCAGCAGCGCCCGGCTAGCGGGGGGGCCCCTCTACAATGAGCAGTTCTTC.

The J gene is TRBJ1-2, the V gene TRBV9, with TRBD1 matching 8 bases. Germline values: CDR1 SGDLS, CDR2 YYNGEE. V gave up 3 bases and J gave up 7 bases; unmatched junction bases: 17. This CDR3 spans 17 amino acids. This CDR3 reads CASSEQKTGVEMFGYTF. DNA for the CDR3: TGTGCCAGCAGCGAACAGAAGACAGGGGTCGAGATGTTTGGCTACACCTTC.

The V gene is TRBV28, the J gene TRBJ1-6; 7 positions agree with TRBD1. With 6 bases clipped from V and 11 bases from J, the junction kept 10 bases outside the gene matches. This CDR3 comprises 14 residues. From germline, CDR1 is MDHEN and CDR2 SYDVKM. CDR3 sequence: CASSTMTGKTPLHF. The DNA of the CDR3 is TGTGCCAGCAGCACAATGACAGGGAAGACACCCCTCCACTTT.

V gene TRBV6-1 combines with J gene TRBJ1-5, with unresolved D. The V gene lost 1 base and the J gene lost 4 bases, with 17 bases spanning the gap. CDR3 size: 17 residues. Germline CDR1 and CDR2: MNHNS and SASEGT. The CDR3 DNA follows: TGTGCCAGCAGTGAAGGGCGGGGTCGGAGAGGGAATCAGCCCCAGCATTTT. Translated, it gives CASSEGRGRRGNQPQHF.

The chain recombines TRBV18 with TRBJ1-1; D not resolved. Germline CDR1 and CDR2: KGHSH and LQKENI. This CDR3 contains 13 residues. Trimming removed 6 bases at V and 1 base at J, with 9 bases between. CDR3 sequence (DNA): TGTGCCAGCTCCACGGGTCCGAACACTGAAGCTTTCTTT. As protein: CASSTGPNTEAFF. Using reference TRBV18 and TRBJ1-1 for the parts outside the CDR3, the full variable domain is NAGVMQNPRHLVRRRGQEARLRCSPMKGHSHVYWYRQLPEEGLKFMVYLQKENIIDESGMPKERFSAEFPKEGPSILRIQQVVRGDSAAYFCASSTGPNTEAFFGQGTRLTVV.